This T cell receptor (beta chain) originates from a study of T-cell reconstitution after alpha-beta-depleted transplantation in children. Unique molecular identifiers were incorporated during preparation of the TCRbeta library. One entry per CDR3 protein, called by TCRdb with MiXCR from the PCR reads. There are about 500,000 distinct CDR3 sequences in the sample; 32% occur only once, and 2% to 2.5% lies in the top ten. Deletions cut 5 bases from V and 7 bases from J, with 12 bases between. Germline lookup yields CDR1 SGHAT and CDR2 FQDESV (reference sequence). The CDR3 runs to 13 residues. The rearrangement joins TRBV11-1 to TRBJ2-1; no clear D. This sequence was found in a human donor who donated a stem cell graft to a child with aplastic anemia. This sample comprised PBMCs from the stem cell graft donor, obtained from the stem cell graft. The CDR3 bases are TGTGCCAGCAGCCTCGATCCGATAAATGAGCAGTTCTTC. Residues: CASSLDPINEQFF.